The 18 T cell receptor beta chains in this list originate from one sample, sequenced in a study of shared clonotypes between healthy human individuals. Clones were read by immunoSEQ multiplex PCR, and TCRdb kept only the in-frame ones, dropping some. The sample lists about 2.3 million clones, 85% to 95% seen once, with 0.3% to 0.4% in the top ten. The sequenced sample was naive CD4+ T cells from PBMCs. Subset given: CD45RA+ positively selected. These receptors came from a man between 18 and 29 years old in good health. Some clones in this sample may be carry-over from other donors' samples.

The chain links TRBV5-8 to TRBJ2-7; D unresolved. Trimming took 2 bases from V and 0 from J, leaving 9 bases between them. The CDR3 is made up of 14 amino acids. Looked up from germline, CDR1 is SGHTS and CDR2 is YDEGEE. The DNA for the CDR3 is TGTGCCAGCAGCTTACGGGTCCCCTCCTACGAGCAGTACTTC. It specifies CASSLRVPSYEQYF.

This clone came up a few times. V is TRBV5-1 and J is TRBJ1-1, with D perhaps TRBD1 (5 bases). Germline V gene data show CDR1 as SGHRS and CDR2 as YFSETQ. The CDR3 covers 13 residues. V was cut by 0 bases and J by 8 bases, with 11 bases left in between. CDR3 amino acids: CASSLGVEGEAFF. In DNA, the CDR3 is TGCGCCAGCAGCTTGGGAGTGGAGGGGGAAGCTTTCTTT. The full variable domain, rest sourced from reference TRBV5-1 and TRBJ1-1, is KAGVTQTPRYLIKTRGQQVTLSCSPISGHRSVSWYQQTPGQGLQFLFEYFSETQRNKGNFPGRFSGRQFSNSRSEMNVSTLELGDSALYLCASSLGVEGEAFFGQGTRLTVV.

This chain uses TRBV18 with TRBJ1-4; D is perhaps TRBD1 (6 bases). From germline, CDR1 is KGHSH and CDR2 LQKENI. The CDR3 consists of 17 residues. Trimming cost V 1 base and J 0 bases, with 12 bases left between them. CDR3 bases: TGTGCCAGCTCACCACTTCAGGGGCCTGCAACTAATGAAAAACTGTTTTTT. Residues: CASSPLQGPATNEKLFF.

This chain connects TRBV19 to TRBJ2-7; D may be TRBD1 (6 bases). Looked up from germline, CDR1 is LNHDA and CDR2 is SQIVND (reference sequence). This CDR3 has 14 amino acids. V lost 6 bases, J lost 2 bases, and 14 bases lay in between. CDR3 sequence: CASRKQGATYEQYF. In DNA form, the CDR3 reads TGTGCCAGTAGGAAACAGGGAGCCACCTACGAGCAGTACTTC.

The chain carries TRBV5-4 and TRBJ1-4, with 9 bases matching TRBD1. V lost 2 bases to trimming and J lost 5 bases; unmatched junction nucleotides: 4. The V gene's germline CDR1 is SGHNT and CDR2 YYREEE (reference sequence). The CDR3 is 15 residues long. The CDR3 sequence: CASSFAGTGNEKLFF. The DNA for the CDR3 is TGTGCCAGCAGCTTTGCCGGGACAGGGAATGAAAAACTGTTTTTT.

J is TRBJ2-1 and V is TRBV2, with TRBD2 matching over 9 bases. J gave up 7 bases and V 6 bases, and 13 bases lay outside the gene matches. The CDR3 sequence is 16 residues long. Germline CDR1 is SNHLY and CDR2 is FYNNEI. This chain's CDR3 is CASSPWAGGRSNEQFF. CDR3 DNA sequence: TGTGCCAGCAGCCCCTGGGCGGGAGGGAGGTCGAATGAGCAGTTCTTC.

The chain recombines TRBV30 with TRBJ2-3; D gene uncertain. From germline, CDR1 is GTSNPN and CDR2 SVGIG (reference sequence). This CDR3 is 15 amino acids long. V was trimmed by 1 base and J by 1 base, leaving 12 bases between them. CDR3 nucleotides: TGTGCCTGGAGTGGGCCGCGAAGGGGCACAGATACGCAGTATTTT. This codes for CAWSGPRRGTDTQYF.

The chain recombines TRBV5-6 with TRBJ2-7; possibly TRBD2 for D (6 bases). The CDR3 sequence is 17 residues long. CDR1 and CDR2 from the germline V gene are SGHDT and YYEEEE. Trimming removed 4 bases at V and 4 bases at J, with 24 bases between. CDR3 amino acids: CASSGARGGFRGYEQYF. The DNA for the CDR3 is TGTGCCAGCAGCGGGGCCCGGGGCGGGTTCCGGGGGTACGAGCAGTACTTC.

V and J are TRBV11-2 and TRBJ2-3; TRBD2 agrees at 7 bases. Trimming at V came to 2 bases and at J to 4 bases, leaving 6 bases not matched to a gene. The CDR3 is 15 residues long. Germline lookup yields CDR1 SGHAT and CDR2 FQNNGV. Here the CDR3 DNA reads TGTGCCAGCAGCTTAACGGCGGGAGTACCAGATACGCAGTATTTT. Encoded protein: CASSLTAGVPDTQYF. The whole variable domain, remainder taken from reference TRBV11-2 and TRBJ2-3, is EAGVAQSPRYKIIEKRQSVAFWCNPISGHATLYWYQQILGQGPKLLIQFQNNGVVDDSQLPKDRFSAERLKGVDSTLKIQPAKLEDSAVYLCASSLTAGVPDTQYFGPGTRLTVL.

The V gene is TRBV21-1, the J gene TRBJ2-6; the table gives TRBD1 as D, unverified against the DNA. TRBV21-1 is described as a pseudogene. This CDR3 has 19 residues. In DNA, the CDR3 is TGTGCCAGCAGCAGGGGAAGACAGGCTGAATACTCTGGGGCCAACGTCCTGACTTTC. Translating gives CASSRGRQAEYSGANVLTF.

The V and J genes are TRBV7-2 and TRBJ2-5; D may match TRBD1 or TRBD2 (5 bases each). TRBJ2-7 matches the DNA end more closely, so the J call is doubtful. CDR1 SGHTA and CDR2 FQGNSA come from the germline V gene. This CDR3 region has 16 residues. CDR3 sequence reads: CASSPRIGTVASEQYF. CDR3 in DNA: TGTGCCAGCAGTCCAAGAATCGGGACGGTAGCAAGCGAGCAGTACTTC.

About this clone: Germline and junction disagree at one end, which may indicate a read error. The chain links TRBV27 to TRBJ2-1, with 10 bases that match TRBD1. The CDR3 sequence is 17 residues long. From germline, CDR1 is MNHEY and CDR2 SMNVEV (reference sequence). The CDR3 DNA reads TGTGCCAGCAGTGGGTTAGGCGCGGGACAGGGGAGGCAGACGGGGCTCTTC. This translates into CASSGLGAGQGRQTGLF.

The chain recombines TRBV19 with TRBJ1-1; maybe TRBD1 (6 bases). The CDR3 has 16 amino acids. V was trimmed by 7 bases and J by 3 bases, leaving 21 bases between them. Germline CDR1 is LNHDA and CDR2 is SQIVND (reference sequence). This CDR3 is CASTPMATGIYTEAFF. DNA for the CDR3: TGTGCCAGTACCCCAATGGCCACAGGGATCTACACTGAAGCTTTCTTT.

V gene TRBV27 combines with J gene TRBJ2-1; the match to TRBD1 covers 9 bases. The CDR3 covers 14 residues. Germline V gene lookup returns CDR1 MNHEY and CDR2 SMNVEV (reference sequence). Unmatched junction bases numbered 1, after V lost 6 bases and J lost 1 base. CDR3 bases: TGTGCCAGCAGAGGGACAGGGTCCTACAATGAGCAGTTCTTC. The encoded protein is CASRGTGSYNEQFF.

The V and J genes are TRBV4-3 and TRBJ2-5, with 7 bases lining up with TRBD2. Per germline, CDR1 LGHNA and CDR2 YSLEER. CDR3 length equals 16 residues. V lost 3 bases and J lost 3; bases outside the gene matches: 10. CDR3 coding DNA: TGCGCCAGCAGCCAGCCAGGGACTAAGCAAGAAGAGACCCAGTACTTC. Amino acid sequence: CASSQPGTKQEETQYF.

This chain joins TRBV4-3 and TRBJ1-4; D uncertain. Between the trimmed V and J ends, which lost 0 bases and 8 bases, there was a span of 16 bases. The germline gives CDR1 LGHNA, CDR2 YSLEER. The CDR3 totals 16 residues. The chain's CDR3 is CASSQDWPVIGEKLFF. CDR3 sequence (DNA): TGCGCCAGCAGCCAAGATTGGCCGGTGATTGGGGAAAAACTGTTTTTT.

The chain carries TRBV30 and TRBJ1-3; no reliable D call. The CDR3 extends over 13 amino acids. Germline V gives CDR1 GTSNPN, CDR2 SVGIG (reference sequence). V was trimmed by 5 bases and J by 4 bases, leaving 12 bases between them. CDR3 residues: CAWASLPGNTIYF. In DNA form, the CDR3 reads TGTGCCTGGGCCTCCCTCCCCGGAAACACCATATATTTT.

This clone was seen just once. Compared with germline, one end of the junction differs, possibly owing to a read error. This chain uses TRBV20-1 with TRBJ2-3; TRBD1 or TRBD2 may be the D gene (5 bases each). The CDR3 sequence is 11 residues long. Germline V gene sequence: CDR1 DFQATT, CDR2 SNEGSKA (reference sequence). CDR3 DNA sequence: TGCAGTGCTAGAGATGGGACCAACATGCATTTT. It yields the protein CSARDGTNMHF.